This TCR beta chain was identified in a study of Ad26.COV2.S vaccination and SARS-CoV-2 variants. Overall study context: Donor had been placed in the Ad26.COV2.S arm of the COV1001 trial. By the intramuscular route, Ad26.COV2.S was given once, or twice 56 days apart. Study results and caveats: It is possible that the TCR breadth and depth analyses underestimated the total T cell responses. Researchers reported similar non-spike TCR breadth in vaccine and placebo recipients.

Comments on this clone: The antigen is undetermined.

The data were produced by immunoSEQ multiplex PCR, yet TCRdb's version contains in-frame clones alone and is incomplete. Of roughly 240,000 clones listed, 70% to 90% are singletons. With 0 bases removed from V and 8 bases from J, the gap between germline ends came to 13 bases. The CDR3 is 14 amino acids. CDR1 and CDR2 from the germline V gene are LGHNA and YNFKEQ. Treatment of the sample: roughly 18 received Ad26.COV2.S at low or high dose, single or two shots; about 5 received placebo; per-sample allocation not given. The investigators took samples on day 63 after the first vaccine or placebo injection.

The clonotype was recovered from a person between 18 and 65 years old who received the Ad26.COV2.S COVID-19 vaccine or a placebo. Sequencing used peripheral blood, obtained in a trial of Ad26.COV2.S vaccine versus placebo. The chain has TRBV4-2 and TRBJ1-2; a weak D match, TRBD1 (6 bases). The CDR3 here is CASSQEMAQGGYTF. CDR3 DNA sequence: TGTGCCAGCAGCCAAGAGATGGCGCAGGGGGGCTACACCTTC.